This TCR beta chain was found in a study of blood T cell repertoires in COVID-19. Data came from immunoSEQ multiplex PCR; TCRdb stores just in-frame clones and leaves some out. The data show roughly 270,000 clones, with roughly 80% seen just once and less than 5.5% held by the top ten. Adults between roughly 18 and 89 years of age took part from 20 to 25 US areas. Donors were grouped by their self-reported clinical history. CDR3 length: 19 amino acids. J was trimmed by 5 bases and V by 0 bases; bases with no gene match: 14. Germline V lookup: CDR1 MNHEY, CDR2 SMNVEV (reference sequence). The sample taken for sequencing was PBMCs or T cells enriched from blood (not recorded which). The receptor was isolated from a man in his forties or fifties who had been exposed to COVID-19. V and J are TRBV27 and TRBJ2-3, with 10 bases matching TRBD2. This CDR3 is CASSLSFRAGGPKGDTQYF. CDR3 bases: TGTGCCAGCAGTTTATCGTTTCGAGCGGGAGGGCCAAAAGGAGATACGCAGTATTTT.